These 11 T cell receptor beta chains were sequenced from one sample in a study of cytomegalovirus exposure and HLA in healthy donors. With 60 Vbeta and 13 Jbeta primers, the PCR was carried out. TCRdb's copy holds only in-frame clones and misses some; the assay was immunoSEQ multiplex PCR. The sample table sets out under 200,000 clones. Sequenced: PBMCs. The receptors were gathered from a woman aged 18-30 years in good health and CMV-seropositive.

V and J are TRBV19 and TRBJ1-1; the D gene is possibly TRBD1 (6 bases). CDR1 is LNHDA, CDR2 SQIVND, per germline (reference sequence). The CDR3 loop spans 14 amino acids. Trimming cost V 1 base and J 12 bases, with 18 bases left between them. The CDR3 nucleotides are TGTGCCAGTAGTATAGGAGAGGGGGGGCGTGGAACTTTCTTT. The encoded protein is CASSIGEGGRGTFF.

V gene TRBV10-2 combines with J gene TRBJ2-3, with D possibly TRBD2 on 5 matching bases. The CDR3 is 14 amino acids. Trimming removed 5 bases from V and 2 bases from J, with 11 bases in between. The V gene's germline CDR1 is WSHSY and CDR2 SAAADI. Written as DNA, the CDR3 is TGCGCCAGCAGTAGGCGGGTTCCCACAGATACGCAGTATTTT. Translating it yields CASSRRVPTDTQYF.

The chain joins TRBV5-1 to TRBJ1-5, with TRBD1 as a possible D gene (5 bases). Germline CDR1 SGHRS, CDR2 YFSETQ. The CDR3 is 14 residues long. Between the trimmed V and J ends, which lost 4 bases and 5 bases, there was a span of 13 bases. CDR3 region: CASSPQGLDQPQHF. CDR3 in DNA: TGCGCCAGCAGCCCTCAGGGTCTGGATCAGCCCCAGCATTTT.

The rearrangement links TRBV6-5 to TRBJ2-1; D might be TRBD1 (7 bases). V lost 0 bases and J 10 bases, leaving 13 bases between the germline ends. This CDR3 has 14 residues. CDR1 and CDR2 from the germline V gene are MNHEY and SVGAGI. CDR3 sequence: CASSYSAGGMEQFF. The CDR3 nucleotides are TGTGCCAGCAGTTACTCTGCAGGGGGGATGGAGCAGTTCTTC.

This rearrangement joins TRBV6-1 to TRBJ2-1, with D possibly TRBD1 on 5 matching bases. V was pared by 2 bases and J by 8 bases, with 13 bases between. The CDR3 sequence is 14 residues long. Germline CDR1 MNHNS, CDR2 SASEGT. CDR3 sequence (DNA): TGTGCCAGCAGTGAATCTGTGGGGCCGTATGAGCAGTTCTTC. Residues: CASSESVGPYEQFF.

This sequence joins TRBV7-2 and TRBJ2-2; no reliable D call. The CDR3 contains 16 residues. Trimming stripped 5 bases from V and 0 bases from J, with 13 bases between. Germline V gene sequence: CDR1 SGHTA, CDR2 FQGNSA. The CDR3 sequence is CASSPFAVSNTGELFF. The CDR3 bases are TGTGCCAGCAGCCCCTTCGCGGTATCGAACACCGGGGAGCTGTTTTTT.

The genes are TRBV5-4 and TRBJ1-2; 9 nucleotides align to TRBD1. The CDR3 consists of 14 residues. Germline V CDR1 and CDR2: SGHNT, YYREEE (reference sequence). After removal of 3 bases from V and 4 bases from J, the junction contained 4 bases not matched to a gene. The chain's CDR3 is CASSSGTGSYGYTF. CDR3 in DNA: TGTGCCAGCAGCTCCGGGACAGGGTCCTATGGCTACACCTTC.

The gene calls are TRBV5-8 and TRBJ2-6, with 7 bases lining up with TRBD1. This CDR3 region has 17 residues. Germline trimming cut 0 bases from V and 3 bases from J; bases unmatched to any gene: 6. The germline V gene encodes CDR1 SGHTS and CDR2 YDEGEE. The CDR3: CASSLAIGGDGANVLTF. The CDR3 DNA is TGTGCCAGCAGCTTGGCTATAGGGGGCGATGGGGCCAACGTCCTGACTTTC.

The J gene is TRBJ1-2, the V gene TRBV6-1; TRBD1 matches at 8 bases. The J segment lost 0 bases and the V segment lost 0 bases, leaving 9 bases of the junction unmatched. CDR1 is MNHNS, CDR2 SASEGT, per germline. The CDR3 consists of 18 residues. CDR3: CASSEARGQVRTNYGYTF. As DNA, the CDR3 is TGTGCCAGCAGTGAAGCGCGGGGACAGGTTCGAACTAACTATGGCTACACCTTC.

The chain carries TRBV5-6 and TRBJ2-5, with D possibly matching TRBD1 (6 bases). The CDR3 totals 14 residues. The V gene's germline CDR1 is SGHDT and CDR2 YYEEEE. V was trimmed by 4 bases and J by 2 bases, leaving 12 bases between them. CDR3 residues: CASSQGTVQETQYF. The CDR3 DNA is TGTGCCAGCAGCCAGGGGACGGTTCAAGAGACCCAGTACTTC.

J is TRBJ1-1 and V is TRBV15; D gene uncertain. CDR1 is LNHNV, CDR2 YYDKDF, per germline (reference sequence). Deletions cut 0 bases from V and 0 bases from J, with 11 bases between. The CDR3 is 16 residues long. The CDR3 reads CATSRDVPIMNTEAFF. The CDR3 nucleotides are TGTGCCACCAGCAGAGATGTCCCCATCATGAACACTGAAGCTTTCTTT.